This section outlines one T cell receptor beta chain sequence together with its context. No antigen is known for it. The record originates from a study of CD4 T cells in relation to SARS-CoV-2 and coronaviruses. Overall study results and limits: No crossreactivity against non-spike viral proteins was tested here. Compared with monoreactive clones, crossreactive clones showed significantly weaker SARS-CoV-2 expansion.

V lost 2 bases and J lost 5, with 5 bases in between. Looked up from germline, CDR1 is SGHRS and CDR2 is YFSETQ. This CDR3 has 11 residues. Unexposed donor CD4+ T cells date from 2011-2018, before the COVID-19 pandemic. Here immunoSEQ multiplex PCR was the method, and the copy in TCRdb shows in-frame clones only, minus some. The profile shows some 70,000 clones, 85% to 95% of them singletons. Sequencing was done on a sample of naive CD4+ T cells from PBMCs. Documented subset: naive CD4+ T cells isolated by negative enrichment. This TCR was sampled from a human donor in good health. The gene calls are TRBV5-1 and TRBJ2-7; D is unresolved. In DNA form, the CDR3 reads TGCGCCAGCAGCTTTTCGCACGAGCAGTACTTC. Translation gives CASSFSHEQYF. Full variable domain (remainder filled in from reference TRBV5-1 and TRBJ2-7): KAGVTQTPRYLIKTRGQQVTLSCSPISGHRSVSWYQQTPGQGLQFLFEYFSETQRNKGNFPGRFSGRQFSNSRSEMNVSTLELGDSALYLCASSFSHEQYFGPGTRLTVT.